These 15 T cell receptor beta chains share one sample of origin, sequenced in a study of TIL therapy for anti-PD-1-resistant metastatic lung cancer. This was the immunoSEQ v3 assay. TCRdb keeps only in-frame clones here, not all; method: immunoSEQ multiplex PCR. The table shows 6,200 or so clones, with roughly 70% occurring only once. Indicated time point: pre-treatment sample, taken before nivolumab and TIL therapy. Most excised metastases sampled were pleural nodules or supraclavicular lymph nodes. The specimen comprised tumor tissue, sampled at baseline. The origin of the receptors is a person aged 25-85 years with non-small cell lung cancer.

The V call is TRBV5-1, the J call TRBJ1-3; D is possibly TRBD1 (6 bases). The CDR3 is 16 amino acids. The V end was cut by 3 bases, the J end by 4 bases, with 17 bases between. CDR1 and CDR2 (germline): SGHRS, YFSETQ. In DNA form, the CDR3 reads TGCGCCAGCAGCTGGGGCGGGGGGGGCTCCGGAAACACCATATATTTT. This gives the protein CASSWGGGGSGNTIYF.

The V gene is TRBV28, the J gene TRBJ2-3; 7 nucleotides line up with TRBD2. Trimming at V came to 2 bases and at J to 4 bases, leaving 9 bases not matched to a gene. The germline CDR1 and CDR2 sequences are MDHEN and SYDVKM. This CDR3 spans 16 amino acids. The CDR3 region is CASSLDGRSGADTQYF. CDR3 DNA sequence: TGTGCCAGCAGTTTAGACGGGAGGTCTGGGGCAGATACGCAGTATTTT.

The gene calls are TRBV27 and TRBJ2-4; D is possibly TRBD2 (7 bases). CDR1 and CDR2 from the germline V gene are MNHEY and SMNVEV (reference sequence). There are 17 residues in the CDR3. Trimming cost V 3 bases and J 7 bases, with 22 bases left between them. The chain's CDR3 is CASSFGGGGGGPNIQYF. The CDR3 DNA is TGTGCCAGCAGTTTTGGGGGGGGCGGTGGTGGGCCCAACATTCAGTACTTC.

This chain links TRBV5-6 with TRBJ2-5; 7 nucleotides line up with TRBD1. V was clipped by 1 base and J by 2 bases; unmatched bases: 5. This CDR3 is built from 15 residues. CDR1 and CDR2 from the germline V gene are SGHDT and YYEEEE. CDR3 region: CASSLLLRGQETQYF. CDR3 nucleotide sequence: TGTGCCAGCAGCTTGTTGCTCAGGGGGCAAGAGACCCAGTACTTC.

The chain employs TRBV11-2 and TRBJ2-7; 9 bases are shared with TRBD2. The V gene's germline CDR1 is SGHAT and CDR2 FQNNGV. The CDR3 is 15 amino acids. With V trimmed by 3 bases and J by 0 bases, 3 bases remained unmatched. The chain's CDR3 is CASSLERGDSYEQYF. CDR3 sequence (DNA): TGTGCCAGCAGCTTGGAGCGGGGGGACTCCTACGAGCAGTACTTC.

The rearrangement joins TRBV7-8 to TRBJ2-4, with TRBD1 matching over 11 bases. This CDR3 comprises 14 residues. J was trimmed by 7 bases and V by 5 bases; bases with no gene match: 4. Germline CDR1 reads SGHVS; CDR2 reads FQNEAQ. The CDR3 here is CASSTRTGGNIQYF. In nucleotides, the CDR3 is TGTGCCAGCAGCACACGGACAGGGGGCAACATTCAGTACTTC.

This clone was seen only a few times. This CDR3 is CASSQDGGGGVGELFF. CDR3 nucleotide sequence: TGTGCCAGCAGCCAAGATGGTGGAGGGGGCGTCGGGGAGCTGTTTTTT. The chain has TRBV4-2 and TRBJ2-2; perhaps TRBD1 as D (7 bases). The CDR3 totals 16 residues. V lost 0 bases and J lost 7, with 15 bases in between. CDR1 and CDR2 from the germline V gene are LGHNA and YNFKEQ.

The V call is TRBV7-9, the J call TRBJ2-5, with D perhaps matching TRBD1 (5 bases). V lost 6 bases to trimming and J lost 5 bases, with 13 bases between them. This CDR3 has 13 residues. Germline assignment: CDR1 SEHNR and CDR2 FQNEAQ (reference sequence). The DNA of the CDR3 is TGTGCCAGCAGTGCAGGGTTTACGGAGACCCAGTACTTC. The encoded protein is CASSAGFTETQYF.

The V gene is TRBV7-8, the J gene TRBJ2-3; no firm D call. The CDR3 is 12 residues long. V was trimmed by 3 bases and J by 0 bases, leaving 1 base between them. Germline V gene lookup returns CDR1 SGHVS and CDR2 FQNEAQ. The CDR3: CASSLSTDTQYF. CDR3 bases: TGTGCCAGCAGCTTGAGCACAGATACGCAGTATTTT. Full variable domain (remainder filled in from reference TRBV7-8 and TRBJ2-3): GAGVSQSPRYKVAKRGQDVALRCDPISGHVSLFWYQQALGQGPEFLTYFQNEAQLDKSGLPSDRFFAERPEGSVSTLKIQRTQQEDSAVYLCASSLSTDTQYFGPGTRLTVL.

The V gene is TRBV30, the J gene TRBJ2-3; 12 bases align to TRBD2. The CDR3 loop spans 14 amino acids. V lost 4 bases, J lost 7 bases, and 6 bases stayed unmatched. The V gene's germline CDR1 is GTSNPN and CDR2 SVGIG (reference sequence). The CDR3 DNA is TGTGCCTGGACCCCTAGCGGGGGGGCCTATACGCAGTATTTT. Translating gives CAWTPSGGAYTQYF.

This chain connects TRBV6-1 to TRBJ2-6, with a tentative D call TRBD1 (6 bases). V lost 1 base to trimming and J lost 2 bases, with 6 bases between them. This CDR3 spans 15 amino acids. Looked up from germline, CDR1 is MNHNS and CDR2 is SASEGT. CDR3 sequence reads: CASSEEGAGANVLTF. DNA of the CDR3: TGTGCCAGCAGTGAAGAGGGGGCTGGGGCCAACGTCCTGACTTTC.

V and J are TRBV4-3 and TRBJ2-7; TRBD1 matches 9 bases. CDR3 length: 16 amino acids. After removal of 1 base from V and 2 bases from J, the junction contained 6 bases not matched to a gene. Germline V gives CDR1 LGHNA, CDR2 YSLEER. The CDR3 protein is CASSQGTGEGTYEQYF. The CDR3 bases are TGCGCCAGCAGCCAAGGGACAGGGGAAGGGACCTACGAGCAGTACTTC.

The chain uses TRBV18 and TRBJ2-5; unclear D gene. Trimming left V 0 bases short and J 1 base short, with 0 bases between. The CDR3 spans 12 residues. The V gene's germline CDR1 is KGHSH and CDR2 LQKENI. This CDR3 is CASSPPQETQYF. In nucleotides, the CDR3 is TGTGCCAGCTCACCACCCCAAGAGACCCAGTACTTC.

This chain connects TRBV5-8 to TRBJ1-5, with D tentatively TRBD1 (5 bases). Trimming removed 2 bases at V and 7 bases at J, with 7 bases between. The germline V gene has CDR1 SGHTS and CDR2 YDEGEE. The CDR3 covers 12 residues. The CDR3: CASSFRGQPQHF. The CDR3 DNA reads as TGTGCCAGCAGCTTCCGGGGCCAGCCCCAGCATTTT.

The chain couples TRBV3-1 (or the pseudogene TRBV3-2) to TRBJ2-1; 10 bases agree with TRBD2. Trimming at V came to 6 bases and at J to 12 bases, leaving 17 bases not matched to a gene. In germline, CDR1 is LGHDT, CDR2 YNNKEL (reference sequence). The CDR3 runs 16 residues. The CDR3: CASRETGLAFFGGQFF. The CDR3 DNA sequence: TGTGCCAGCAGGGAGACGGGACTAGCGTTTTTTGGTGGGCAGTTCTTC.